This TCR beta chain was captured in a study of molecular identifiers for immune sequencing clone quantification (dated by TCRdb to the late 2010s). For context, the study as a whole: For a replicate experiment, RNA from roughly 20,000 or 100,000 naive CD8 T cells was divided into five aliquots, and four of the five aliquots were sequenced. This methods study used CD8 T cells to benchmark TCR RNA copy counting and molecular-identifier clustering-based TCR repertoire sequencing (MIDCIRS).

Libraries of naive CD8 T cells were generated from around 20,000 to 1,000,000 sorted cells, with 10%, 30% or 50% of the purified RNA used. On a BD FACSAria II, naive CD8 T cells were FACS-sorted as CD8+CD4-CCR7+CD45RA+ and collected into RLT Plus buffer. Detection sensitivity was tested by spiking Jurkat RNA equal to about eleven TCR copies' worth into samples containing 20,000-1,000,000 naive CD8 T cells. Enrichment of CD8 T cells was done with RosetteSep CD8+ T Cell Enrichment Cocktail plus Ficoll-Paque, and ACK red cell lysis came afterward. Overall study outcomes, separate from this receptor: Clones above 20 RNA copies held over 98% of molecules in CMV-specific effector cells but under 1% in naive cells. About 3.1 recovered TCR RNA copies per cell were obtained by modeling, versus 9 to 10 by digital PCR, implying a capture efficiency of 25% to 30%. Spiked-in Jurkat TCR RNA equivalent to a single cell was reported to be detectable even among approximately 1.1 million naive CD8 T cells. When barcode sub-clustering was not used, chimeric consensus sequences inflated TCR diversity, with chimeras reaching as high as 47%. Spiked-in Jurkat TCR RNA (about 10 copies' worth), which is not part of the donor repertoire, was contained in the naive libraries. Highly expanded clone sizes could be underestimated because identical TCR molecules may share a barcode.

Note on this clonotype: Its binding antigen is unknown. This may be a read error: a much more frequent sequence differs by one nucleotide.

The CDR3 holds 14 amino acids from the cysteine to the phenylalanine. The retained sequence is limited to the CDR3, 42 bases, with the frame set at the first base. The receptor library was made with PCR. Sequenced on an Illumina HiSeq 4000. Preparation of bulk TCR libraries followed a previously described approach, with the TCR primers listed in Table S5. Total RNA was purified with the Qiagen AllPrep DNA/RNA kit. Before any analysis, reads coming from multiple sequencing runs of the same library were combined into one pool. The source study handled its data this way. Reads were retained only if an exact TCR constant sequence was present, and the retained reads were trimmed to 150 nt and grouped according to their 12-nt molecular barcodes. Within each barcode group, reads were sub-clustered at a 15% Levenshtein threshold, and quality-weighted consensus sequences were built per RNA molecule. Non-functional sequences were filtered out, along with any lower-count sequence sitting one edit away from another sequence. Based on fitting two negative binomial distributions, any barcode sub-cluster with under 20% of the maximum read count was discarded. The public reads were reanalyzed by TCRdb: fastp trimming at Q25, MiXCR alignment, in-frame beta chains only. A single entry per CDR3 protein holds the most common genes and DNA from its merged rows. It is TCRdb's table, rather than the study itself, that gives the V and J calls and clone size. For this sample the table gives approximately 500,000 distinct CDR3 sequences, of which about a fifth were detected only once. Of the sample, around 0.84% is held by the ten largest clones.

This chain is built from TRBV12-3 or TRBV12-4 and TRBJ2-3, with 9 bases in between that match TRBD2. The sequenced material came from naive CD8+ T cells from blood, with Jurkat cell RNA spiked in. The cell subset or site label of this sample denotes: FACS-sorted CD8+CD4-CCR7+CD45RA+ naive T cells. The source of this sequence is a human donor in good health. Some libraries in this study had Jurkat cell RNA spiked in. The CDR3 region: CTSGREGPADTQYF. The nucleotide sequence is given as TGTACCAGCGGGCGGGAGGGCCCGGCAGATACGCAGTATTTT.